The 15 T cell receptor beta chains below come from one sample, sequenced in a study of shared clonotypes between healthy human individuals. The assay was immunoSEQ multiplex PCR, and TCRdb's table has in-frame clones only and misses some. The sample shows around 2,000,000 clones, less than 95% of them seen only once. The naive CD8 population came from CD45RO-negative cells selected for CCR7, without terminally differentiated effector memory CD45RA+ cells. Sequences were obtained from naive CD8+ T cells sorted from blood. Source of these receptors: a man aged 18-30 years in good health.

This clone was detected only a few times. This sequence joins TRBV5-4 and TRBJ2-7; 12 bases line up with TRBD2. V trimming: 2 bases; J trimming: 2 bases; junction bases outside the gene matches: 2. The CDR3 covers 15 residues. The germline CDR1 and CDR2 sequences are SGHNT and YYREEE (reference sequence). The CDR3 DNA sequence: TGTGCCAGCAGCTTCCTAGCGGGAGGGGCCTACGAGCAGTACTTC. It codes for CASSFLAGGAYEQYF. The full variable domain, in which reference TRBV5-4 and TRBJ2-7 provide the parts outside the CDR3, is ETGVTQSPTHLIKTRGQQVTLRCSSQSGHNTVSWYQQALGQGPQFIFQYYREEENGRGNFPPRFSGLQFPNYSSELNVNALELDDSALYLCASSFLAGGAYEQYFGPGTRLTVT.

The chain carries TRBV19 and TRBJ2-7; D uncertain. This CDR3 contains 14 residues. Looked up from germline, CDR1 is LNHDA and CDR2 is SQIVND (reference sequence). V dropped 5 bases and J dropped 2 bases, with 13 bases sitting between them. The CDR3: CASSAARTAYEQYF. DNA for the CDR3: TGTGCCAGTAGTGCCGCCCGGACCGCCTACGAGCAGTACTTC.

CDR3: CASSQEGRTDLNTEAFF. The DNA of the CDR3 is TGCGCCAGCAGCCAAGAAGGGCGGACAGATTTGAACACTGAAGCTTTCTTT. The J gene is TRBJ1-1, the V gene TRBV4-3; D is perhaps TRBD1 (6 bases). CDR3 size: 17 residues. Germline loops: CDR1 LGHNA, CDR2 YSLEER. Trimming stripped 0 bases from V and 0 bases from J, with 14 bases between.

V is TRBV4-3 and J is TRBJ2-3, with a tentative D call TRBD2 (5 bases). CDR1 and CDR2 from the germline V gene are LGHNA and YSLEER. The CDR3 loop spans 15 amino acids. With 1 base removed from V and 5 bases from J, the gap between germline ends came to 13 bases. The CDR3 coding sequence is TGCGCCAGCAGCCAAGGAGGGTCCACGGGAGATACGCAGTATTTT. It specifies CASSQGGSTGDTQYF.

CDR3 sequence: CASSLAGTGNEKLFF. The CDR3 nucleotides read TGTGCCAGCAGCTTAGCCGGGACAGGGAATGAAAAACTGTTTTTT. V and J are TRBV5-6 and TRBJ1-4, with 9 positions matching TRBD1. Trimming cost V 2 bases and J 5 bases; bases outside gene matches: 4. The germline V gene encodes CDR1 SGHDT and CDR2 YYEEEE. The CDR3 sequence is 15 residues long. Together with reference TRBV5-6 and TRBJ1-4, the CDR3 gives the full variable domain: DAGVTQSPTHLIKTRGQQVTLRCSPKSGHDTVSWYQQALGQGPQFIFQYYEEEERQRGNFPDRFSGHQFPNYSSELNVNALLLGDSALYLCASSLAGTGNEKLFFGSGTQLSVL.

The chain employs TRBV30 and TRBJ2-7; 9 nucleotides match TRBD1. The CDR3 is made up of 15 amino acids. CDR1 and CDR2 from the germline V gene are GTSNPN and SVGIG (reference sequence). V lost 1 base to trimming and J lost 3 bases; unmatched junction nucleotides: 7. The CDR3 DNA sequence: TGTGCCTGGAGTGGCGGGACAGGGACTCTCTACGAGCAGTACTTC. Translation gives CAWSGGTGTLYEQYF.

About this clone itself: Relative to the germline gene, one junction end is altered; a read error may explain this. This chain connects TRBV7-7 to TRBJ2-2; no clear D. Germline V CDR1 and CDR2: SSHAT, FNYEAQ (reference sequence). This CDR3 is built from 16 residues. CDR3 sequence reads: CASSPHLGVGTGELFF. For the CDR3, the DNA is TGTGCTAGCAGCCCCCACCTCGGCGTCGGCACCGGGGAGCTGTTTTTT.

The V and J genes are TRBV7-9 and TRBJ2-2; tentatively, D is TRBD1 or TRBD2 (5 bases each). V shed 4 bases and J shed 5 bases, with 17 bases lying between them. CDR3 length: 16 amino acids. Germline loops: CDR1 SEHNR, CDR2 FQNEAQ (reference sequence). CDR3 region: CASSSWTLRGTGELFF. CDR3 DNA sequence: TGTGCCAGCAGCTCCTGGACACTAAGAGGGACCGGGGAGCTGTTTTTT.

About this clone: This CDR3 is also generated by other DNA sequences in the sample. The genes are TRBV9 and TRBJ2-7, with TRBD2 matching over 10 bases. After removal of 0 bases from V and 2 bases from J, the junction contained 2 bases not matched to a gene. The germline V gene has CDR1 SGDLS and CDR2 YYNGEE. CDR3 length: 15 amino acids. CDR3 sequence (DNA): TGTGCCAGCAGCGTAGAAGCGGGAGGGACCTACGAGCAGTACTTC. It encodes CASSVEAGGTYEQYF.

The count of this clone is one. This rearrangement joins TRBV4-2 to TRBJ2-5; D is unresolved. The CDR3 spans 13 residues. The V gene lost 1 base and the J gene lost 3 bases, with 6 bases spanning the gap. Germline values: CDR1 LGHNA, CDR2 YNFKEQ. CDR3: CASSQGNEETQYF. For the CDR3, the DNA is TGTGCCAGCAGCCAAGGAAATGAAGAGACCCAGTACTTC.

The rearrangement joins TRBV7-2 to TRBJ2-5; D may be TRBD1 (6 bases). Germline CDR1 is SGHTA and CDR2 is FQGNSA. V was shortened by 3 bases and J by 4 bases, with 15 bases between the two germline ends. CDR3 length equals 15 residues. The DNA of the CDR3 is TGTGCCAGCAGCTTGCAGGGGAAGGGAGTAGAGACCCAGTACTTC. Translating it yields CASSLQGKGVETQYF.

The CDR3 protein is CASSRLAQRETQYF. The CDR3 DNA is TGTGCCAGCAGTAGACTAGCACAAAGGGAGACCCAGTACTTC. This chain links TRBV6-5 with TRBJ2-5, with TRBD2 matching over 7 bases. The CDR3 runs 14 residues. Per germline, CDR1 MNHEY and CDR2 SVGAGI. Trimming took 5 bases from V and 5 from J; bases not matched to a gene: 8.

This rearrangement joins TRBV5-6 to TRBJ2-7; D might be TRBD2 (6 bases). CDR1 SGHDT and CDR2 YYEEEE come from the germline V gene. This CDR3 spans 15 amino acids. V gave up 1 base and J gave up 0 bases, with 11 bases separating them. The chain's CDR3 is CASSLFASVSYEQYF. CDR3 DNA: TGTGCCAGCAGCTTGTTCGCTAGCGTCTCCTACGAGCAGTACTTC.

The CDR3 bases are TGTGCCAGCAGCCCCGGGACTAGCGGGAGGTACGAGCAGTACTTC. Its translation: CASSPGTSGRYEQYF. The chain has TRBV5-6 and TRBJ2-7; 15 bases are a match to TRBD2. CDR1 and CDR2 from the germline V gene are SGHDT and YYEEEE. This CDR3 has 15 residues. Trimming at V came to 4 bases and at J to 4 bases, leaving 3 bases not matched to a gene. The variable domain in full, with the rest retrieved from reference TRBV5-6 and TRBJ2-7, is DAGVTQSPTHLIKTRGQQVTLRCSPKSGHDTVSWYQQALGQGPQFIFQYYEEEERQRGNFPDRFSGHQFPNYSSELNVNALLLGDSALYLCASSPGTSGRYEQYFGPGTRLTVT.

The V and J genes are TRBV5-6 and TRBJ2-2; 9 nucleotides align to TRBD1. There are 15 residues in the CDR3. Germline lookup yields CDR1 SGHDT and CDR2 YYEEEE. V gave up 5 bases and J gave up 2 bases; unmatched junction bases: 4. In DNA, the CDR3 is TGTGCCAGCAGGCCGACAGGGGGTAACACCGGGGAGCTGTTTTTT. The encoded protein is CASRPTGGNTGELFF.